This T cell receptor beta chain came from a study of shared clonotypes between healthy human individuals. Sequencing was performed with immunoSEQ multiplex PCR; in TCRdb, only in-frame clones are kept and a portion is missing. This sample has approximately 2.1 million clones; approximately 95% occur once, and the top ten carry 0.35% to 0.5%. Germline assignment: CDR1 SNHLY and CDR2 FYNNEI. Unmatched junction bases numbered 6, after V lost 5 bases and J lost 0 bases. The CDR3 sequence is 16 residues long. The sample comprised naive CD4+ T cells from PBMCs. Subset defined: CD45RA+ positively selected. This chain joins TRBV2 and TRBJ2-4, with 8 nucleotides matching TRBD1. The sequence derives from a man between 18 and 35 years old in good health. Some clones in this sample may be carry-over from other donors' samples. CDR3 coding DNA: TGTGCCAGCAGTCCAGGACAGGGCCTAGCCAAAAACATTCAGTACTTC. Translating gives CASSPGQGLAKNIQYF. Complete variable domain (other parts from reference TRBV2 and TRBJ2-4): EPEVTQTPSHQVTQMGQEVILRCVPISNHLYFYWYRQILGQKVEFLVSFYNNEISEKSEIFDDQFSVERPDGSNFTLKIRSTKLEDSAMYFCASSPGQGLAKNIQYFGAGTRLSVL.